This T cell receptor beta chain is drawn from a study of T cell changes during pregnancy in multiple sclerosis. The CDR3 runs to 14 residues. Unmatched junction bases numbered 6, after V lost 2 bases and J lost 6 bases. The germline CDR1 and CDR2 sequences are MNHEY and SMNVEV (reference sequence). Produced via immunoSEQ multiplex PCR; TCRdb's table is partial and in-frame only. The sample contains under 65,000 clones, 85% to 95% of which appear only once. The sample consisted of CD8+ T cells from peripheral blood mononuclear cells, taken in the second trimester of pregnancy. The sequence was obtained from a female donor with multiple sclerosis, enrolled in a pregnancy study. The gene calls are TRBV27 and TRBJ1-1; TRBD1 aligns across 7 bases. For the CDR3, the DNA is TGTGCCAGCAGTTTAGAACAGGGGATAGCTGAAGCTTTCTTT. Encoded protein: CASSLEQGIAEAFF.